This T cell receptor (beta chain) stems from a study of blood T cell repertoires in COVID-19. About the study: Sites across the United States, Italy and Spain contributed samples from acute and convalescent COVID-19.

The germline V and J ends were trimmed by 0 bases and 5 bases, with 14 bases remaining between them. CDR1 and CDR2 (germline): LGHDT, YNNKEL (reference sequence). The CDR3 runs to 15 residues. Original data processing: How many nucleated cells were present was estimated from reference gene primer amplification. The assay was immunoSEQ multiplex PCR, and TCRdb's table has in-frame clones only and misses some. V and J calls plus clone size are reproduced from that table; the DNA served to infer D and trimming. The sample yields 200,000 to 250,000 clones, roughly nine tenths seen once. The chain is built from TRBV3-1 (or the pseudogene TRBV3-2) and TRBJ2-7; D unresolved. The sample taken for sequencing was peripheral blood. The TCR comes from a man in his sixties with acute or convalescent COVID-19. The CDR3 reads CASSQDPRPTDEQYF. In nucleotides, the CDR3 is TGTGCCAGCAGCCAAGATCCCAGGCCCACGGACGAGCAGTACTTC.